Presented here are 18 T cell receptor beta chains from one specimen sequenced in a study of blood T cell repertoires in COVID-19 (dated by TCRdb to 2019 to 2021). Library preparation was by the immunoSEQ multiplex PCR assay. TCRdb took over this immuneACCESS table, retaining in-frame rearrangements with V and J assigned. Such tables are incomplete; in checked studies, under half of the missing clones stem from an unresolved V gene, and the remainder is unexplained. This sample has approximately 270,000 clones in its table, and around 93% of those were observed once. The ten largest make up 2.8% of the sample. The material sequenced was PBMCs or T cells enriched from blood (not recorded which). The receptors were gathered from a man in his forties who had been exposed to COVID-19.

V is TRBV12-3 or TRBV12-4 and J is TRBJ2-7; no clear D gene. The CDR3 spans 13 residues. V was clipped by 7 bases and J by 6 bases, with 16 bases between them. CDR3 protein: CASTLRRGSEQYF. In DNA, the CDR3 is TGTGCCAGCACCCTCCGCCGAGGTAGCGAGCAGTACTTC.

The V gene is TRBV4-3, the J gene TRBJ2-1; 11 positions match TRBD2. This CDR3 spans 16 amino acids. With V trimmed by 0 bases and J by 6 bases, 4 bases remained unmatched. Germline V lookup: CDR1 LGHNA, CDR2 YSLEER. CDR3 loop: CASSQDGLAGGNEQFF. DNA for the CDR3: TGCGCCAGCAGCCAAGATGGGCTAGCGGGAGGCAATGAGCAGTTCTTC.

The rearrangement uses TRBV7-8 and TRBJ1-3; D gene uncertain. This CDR3 has 12 amino acids. Germline V gives CDR1 SGHVS, CDR2 FQNEAQ. Trimming cost V 11 bases and J 9 bases, with 17 bases left between them. CDR3 in amino acids: CAGQTREGTIYF. The CDR3 bases are TGTGCCGGTCAGACCCGGGAGGGCACCATATATTTT.

This chain uses TRBV7-2 with TRBJ1-2, with 9 positions matching TRBD1. CDR3 size: 16 residues. V shed 2 bases and J 0 bases; nucleotides not matched to a gene: 4. Germline CDR1 reads SGHTA; CDR2 reads FQGNSA. CDR3 coding DNA: TGTGCCAGCAGCTTAACGACAGGGGGGGCTAACTATGGCTACACCTTC. It codes for CASSLTTGGANYGYTF.

This chain links TRBV3-1 (or the pseudogene TRBV3-2) with TRBJ2-3; D perhaps matches TRBD2 (5 bases). Germline V lookup: CDR1 LGHDT, CDR2 YNNKEL (reference sequence). Between the trimmed V and J ends, which lost 1 base and 2 bases, there was a span of 10 bases. The CDR3 loop spans 15 amino acids. The DNA of the CDR3 is TGTGCCAGCAGCCAAGTTAGCGACACCACAGATACGCAGTATTTT. Encoded protein: CASSQVSDTTDTQYF.

The CDR3 bases are TGCAGCGTCCCAGGCAGGGCGAGTGGGGAGACCCAGTACTTC. Its translation is CSVPGRASGETQYF. This chain joins TRBV29-1 and TRBJ2-5; D is perhaps TRBD1 (5 bases). V was clipped by 6 bases and J by 5 bases, with 19 bases between them. CDR3 length: 14 amino acids. Germline V gives CDR1 SQVTM, CDR2 ANQGSEA.

The chain couples TRBV5-1 to TRBJ2-5, with 9 bases identical to TRBD2. Unmatched junction bases numbered 7, after V lost 3 bases and J lost 4 bases. This CDR3 is 15 amino acids long. Germline V CDR1 and CDR2: SGHRS, YFSETQ. The CDR3 nucleotides are TGCGCCAGCAGCTATTCTAGCGGGATCCCAGAGACCCAGTACTTC. This translates into CASSYSSGIPETQYF.

The CDR3 is CASSLGLAGLGRVGYNEQFF. The DNA of the CDR3 is TGTGCCAGCAGCTTGGGGCTAGCGGGCTTAGGGCGGGTCGGCTACAATGAGCAGTTCTTC. The chain combines TRBV5-4 with TRBJ2-1, with 8 bases matching TRBD2. This CDR3 comprises 20 residues. Germline loops: CDR1 SGHNT, CDR2 YYREEE (reference sequence). V trimming: 0 bases; J trimming: 3 bases; junction bases outside the gene matches: 17.

The V and J genes are TRBV5-1 and TRBJ2-7; 10 bases are shared with TRBD2. Losses at the gene ends were 4 bases for V and 2 bases for J; bases not matched to a gene: 6. This CDR3 comprises 15 residues. From germline, CDR1 is SGHRS and CDR2 YFSETQ. CDR3 coding DNA: TGCGCCAGCAGCGTAGGACTAGCGGAACCCTACGAGCAGTACTTC. Its translation: CASSVGLAEPYEQYF.

The V call is TRBV7-3, the J call TRBJ2-2; TRBD1 matches at 8 bases. The V gene's germline CDR1 is SGHTA and CDR2 FQGTGA. With V trimmed by 2 bases and J by 3 bases, 8 bases remained unmatched. The CDR3 length is 17 residues. The CDR3 is CASSLDRGSVYTGELFF. In nucleotides, the CDR3 is TGTGCCAGCAGCTTAGACAGGGGATCAGTGTACACCGGGGAGCTGTTTTTT.

This chain uses TRBV28 with TRBJ2-5; no definite D call. V lost 1 base, J lost 1 base, and 7 bases lay in between. This CDR3 spans 14 amino acids. From germline, CDR1 is MDHEN and CDR2 SYDVKM. The CDR3 here is CASSLFSSQETQYF. The CDR3 DNA reads TGTGCCAGCAGTTTATTTAGCAGCCAAGAGACCCAGTACTTC. Using reference TRBV28 and TRBJ2-5 for the parts outside the CDR3, the full variable domain is DVKVTQSSRYLVKRTGEKVFLECVQDMDHENMFWYRQDPGLGLRLIYFSYDVKMKEKGDIPEGYSVSREKKERFSLILESASTNQTSMYLCASSLFSSQETQYFGPGTRLLVL.

This clone was seen a few times. This chain links TRBV27 with TRBJ2-7, with TRBD1 matching over 10 bases. The CDR3 has 16 amino acids. Germline loops: CDR1 MNHEY, CDR2 SMNVEV (reference sequence). V lost 3 bases and J lost 1; bases outside the gene matches: 6. This CDR3 is CASSFSWDRGSYEQYF. CDR3 coding DNA: TGTGCCAGCAGTTTCTCCTGGGACAGGGGTTCCTACGAGCAGTACTTC.

The chain has TRBV23-1 and TRBJ2-7; 7 positions match TRBD2. TRBV23-1 is known as an ORF, though its function is uncertain. V dropped 3 bases and J dropped 1; count of bases not matched to a gene: 9. The CDR3 runs to 16 residues. CDR3 bases: TGCGCCAGCAGTCAGGCACGTCAGGGAGGGTCCTACGAGCAGTACTTC. As protein: CASSQARQGGSYEQYF.

The chain's CDR3 is CASKGTEYGYTF. The CDR3 bases are TGCGCCAGCAAAGGGACAGAGTATGGCTACACCTTC. The V gene is TRBV5-1, the J gene TRBJ1-2, with TRBD1 matching over 7 bases. The CDR3 has 12 amino acids. From germline, CDR1 is SGHRS and CDR2 YFSETQ. Trimming took 6 bases from V and 5 from J; bases not matched to a gene: 4.

This clone was seen a single time. V and J are TRBV5-4 and TRBJ2-1; 12 nucleotides align to TRBD2. CDR1 is SGHNT and CDR2 is YYREEE in the germline V gene (reference sequence). The CDR3 is 18 amino acids. J gave up 0 bases and V 4 bases, and 8 bases lay outside the gene matches. CDR3 bases: TGTGCCAGCAGCGGGGGACTAGCGGGCCTTAGCTCCTACAATGAGCAGTTCTTC. Protein sequence: CASSGGLAGLSSYNEQFF.

This clone occurred once. The J gene is TRBJ2-5, the V gene TRBV3-1 (or the pseudogene TRBV3-2); D is uncertain. The CDR3 spans 13 residues. Germline CDR1 is LGHDT and CDR2 is YNNKEL (reference sequence). With 4 bases removed from V and 5 bases from J, the gap between germline ends came to 11 bases. The DNA for the CDR3 is TGTGCCAGCAGCCCCCTCGAGAGGGAGACCCAGTACTTC. Its translation: CASSPLERETQYF.

The J gene is TRBJ2-7, the V gene TRBV7-3; 9 positions match TRBD2. Per the germline V gene, CDR1 is SGHTA and CDR2 is FQGTGA. The CDR3 runs 14 residues. The J segment lost 4 bases and the V segment lost 8 bases, leaving 9 bases of the junction unmatched. The CDR3 nucleotides read TGTGCCAGCCGCGGGAGGGCAGTTCCTTACGAGCAGTACTTC. Translating gives CASRGRAVPYEQYF.

A single count supports this clone. The chain joins TRBV4-1 to TRBJ2-4; 12 positions agree with TRBD2. Germline trimming cut 5 bases from V and 0 bases from J; bases unmatched to any gene: 11. The CDR3 extends over 19 amino acids. Germline CDR1 is MGHRA and CDR2 is YSYEKL. The CDR3 protein is CASSEPLAGGFLAKNIQYF. The CDR3 nucleotides read TGCGCCAGCAGCGAACCACTAGCGGGAGGATTTCTAGCCAAAAACATTCAGTACTTC.